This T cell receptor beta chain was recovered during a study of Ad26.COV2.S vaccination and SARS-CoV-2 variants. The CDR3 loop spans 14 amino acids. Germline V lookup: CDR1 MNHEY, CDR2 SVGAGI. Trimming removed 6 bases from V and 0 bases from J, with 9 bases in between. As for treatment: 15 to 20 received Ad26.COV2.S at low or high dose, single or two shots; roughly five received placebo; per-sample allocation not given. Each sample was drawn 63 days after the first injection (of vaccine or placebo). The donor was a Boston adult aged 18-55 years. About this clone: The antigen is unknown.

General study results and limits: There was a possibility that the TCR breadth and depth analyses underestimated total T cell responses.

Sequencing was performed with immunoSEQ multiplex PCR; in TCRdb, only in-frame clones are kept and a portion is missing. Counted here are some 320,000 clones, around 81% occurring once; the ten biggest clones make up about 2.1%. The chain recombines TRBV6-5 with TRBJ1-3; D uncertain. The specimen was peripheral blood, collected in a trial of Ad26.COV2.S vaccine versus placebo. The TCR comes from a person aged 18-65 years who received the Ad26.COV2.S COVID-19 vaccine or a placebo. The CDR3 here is CASRSVASGNTIYF. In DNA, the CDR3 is TGTGCCAGCAGGAGCGTAGCCTCTGGAAACACCATATATTTT.